A single sample is the source of the 24 T cell receptor beta chains below, sequenced in a study of graft-versus-host responses after intestinal transplantation (TCRdb year 2021). The label giving this sample's time point can be read as: cells obtained before transplantation from donor or recipient. The library was built by means of the immunoSEQ multiplex PCR assay. Held by TCRdb, this immuneACCESS table contains in-frame sequences only and omits some clones. Under half of the omission traces to an unresolved V gene where checked; the cause of the rest is unknown. The sample table lists about 85,000 clones, roughly 80% of them with a count of one. The ten largest clones represent roughly 0.83% of the sample. These receptors have no known antigen. The source was unstimulated CD4+ T cells sorted from spleen or lymph node cells, collected before intestinal transplant. Receptors originate from a human donor who received an intestinal transplant.

The chain links TRBV20-1 to TRBJ2-7; D is possibly TRBD1 (5 bases). Germline loops: CDR1 DFQATT, CDR2 SNEGSKA (reference sequence). The CDR3 length is 11 residues. V was pared by 4 bases and J by 4 bases, with 8 bases between. The CDR3 spells CSAKGQYEQYF. As DNA, the CDR3 is TGCAGTGCTAAGGGGCAATACGAGCAGTACTTC.

The chain links TRBV7-9 to TRBJ2-1; 12 nucleotides agree with TRBD2. Per the germline V gene, CDR1 is SEHNR and CDR2 is FQNEAQ (reference sequence). The CDR3 runs 18 residues. V lost 5 bases to trimming and J lost 0 bases; unmatched junction nucleotides: 8. For the CDR3, the DNA is TGTGCCAGCAGCCGGACTAGCGGGGTCAAGAGCTCCTACAATGAGCAGTTCTTC. Translated: CASSRTSGVKSSYNEQFF.

The CDR3 DNA sequence: TGTGCCAGCAGCTTACGACTAGTACAAGAGACCCAGTACTTC. Translating gives CASSLRLVQETQYF. The chain joins TRBV7-2 to TRBJ2-5, with D possibly matching TRBD2 (6 bases). This CDR3 has 14 amino acids. CDR1 and CDR2 from the germline V gene are SGHTA and FQGNSA. Trimming removed 2 bases at V and 2 bases at J, with 9 bases between.

The V and J genes are TRBV9 and TRBJ1-1; D may be TRBD1 (6 bases). The CDR3 spans 15 residues. Trimming took 4 bases from V and 4 from J, leaving 17 bases between them. CDR1 SGDLS and CDR2 YYNGEE come from the germline V gene. CDR3 region: CASSSTGSRVTEAFF. The DNA of the CDR3 is TGTGCCAGCAGCTCAACAGGGTCTCGGGTCACTGAAGCTTTCTTT. Filled out from reference TRBV9 and TRBJ1-1, the complete variable domain reads DSGVTQTPKHLITATGQRVTLRCSPRSGDLSVYWYQQSLDQGLQFLIQYYNGEERAKGNILERFSAQQFPDLHSELNLSSLELGDSALYFCASSSTGSRVTEAFFGQGTRLTVV.

The V call is TRBV4-1, the J call TRBJ2-3; no clear D gene. The CDR3 consists of 13 residues. Trimming took off 3 bases at V and 0 bases at J, with 4 bases between the two ends. CDR1 MGHRA and CDR2 YSYEKL come from the germline V gene. The CDR3 loop is CASSHTSTDTQYF. CDR3 DNA sequence: TGCGCCAGCAGCCACACTAGCACAGATACGCAGTATTTT.

The CDR3 sequence: CASSLSGGGTGELFF. In DNA, the CDR3 is TGTGCCAGCAGTTTATCAGGGGGTGGTACCGGGGAGCTGTTTTTT. This rearrangement joins TRBV28 to TRBJ2-2, with TRBD1 matching over 7 bases. There are 15 residues in the CDR3. V was pared by 1 base and J by 5 bases, with 4 bases of the junction left unmatched. Germline CDR1 is MDHEN and CDR2 is SYDVKM.

This sequence joins TRBV5-1 and TRBJ2-2, with 9 bases identical to TRBD1. V shed 4 bases, J shed 5 bases, and the junction held 6 bases outside the gene matches. This CDR3 contains 15 residues. Germline V CDR1 and CDR2: SGHRS, YFSETQ. This CDR3 is CASSREQGATGELFF. For the CDR3, the DNA is TGCGCCAGCAGCAGAGAACAGGGGGCTACCGGGGAGCTGTTTTTT.

This chain's CDR3 is CASSEGTGSATGQYF. DNA for the CDR3: TGTGCCAGCAGCGAGGGGACAGGGAGCGCTACGGGGCAGTACTTC. J is TRBJ2-7 and V is TRBV9; 9 nucleotides match TRBD1. Germline V gene data show CDR1 as SGDLS and CDR2 as YYNGEE. The CDR3 length is 15 residues. Germline trimming cut 3 bases from V and 9 bases from J; bases unmatched to any gene: 13. Full variable domain (remainder filled in from reference TRBV9 and TRBJ2-7): DSGVTQTPKHLITATGQRVTLRCSPRSGDLSVYWYQQSLDQGLQFLIQYYNGEERAKGNILERFSAQQFPDLHSELNLSSLELGDSALYFCASSEGTGSATGQYFGPGTRLTVT.

The gene calls are TRBV2 and TRBJ2-3; 8 positions match TRBD1. This CDR3 contains 16 residues. Germline V lookup: CDR1 SNHLY, CDR2 FYNNEI. Trimming cost V 6 bases and J 2 bases; bases outside gene matches: 10. The CDR3 spells CASSARTGSYTDTQYF. The CDR3 DNA follows: TGTGCCAGCAGCGCCCGGACAGGGTCATACACAGATACGCAGTATTTT. The full variable domain, with the rest looked up from reference TRBV2 and TRBJ2-3, is EPEVTQTPSHQVTQMGQEVILRCVPISNHLYFYWYRQILGQKVEFLVSFYNNEISEKSEIFDDQFSVERPDGSNFTLKIRSTKLEDSAMYFCASSARTGSYTDTQYFGPGTRLTVL.

The chain links TRBV28 to TRBJ2-7, with 7 bases aligning to TRBD1. Germline V gene data show CDR1 as MDHEN and CDR2 as SYDVKM. This CDR3 comprises 15 residues. Germline trimming cut 5 bases from V and 6 bases from J; bases unmatched to any gene: 13. The CDR3 coding sequence is TGTGCCAGCAGTCCCTTCAGGGGGTCAGAGTCCGAGCAGTACTTC. Its protein product is CASSPFRGSESEQYF.

The chain has TRBV2 and TRBJ2-2; unclear D gene. Trimming removed 1 base from V and 1 base from J, with 7 bases in between. Per the germline V gene, CDR1 is SNHLY and CDR2 is FYNNEI. This CDR3 is built from 15 residues. CDR3 in amino acids: CASSEVAGNTGELFF. CDR3 nucleotides: TGTGCCAGCAGTGAAGTCGCAGGGAACACCGGGGAGCTGTTTTTT.

The chain joins TRBV27 to TRBJ2-3, with TRBD2 identical over 8 bases. CDR3 length: 16 residues. Germline assignment: CDR1 MNHEY and CDR2 SMNVEV (reference sequence). V lost 6 bases to trimming and J lost 3 bases; unmatched junction nucleotides: 11. CDR3 DNA sequence: TGTGCCAGCAGCAATACCGCGGGGGGAGGGACAGATACGCAGTATTTT. It is translated as CASSNTAGGGTDTQYF.

The rearrangement uses TRBV7-2 and TRBJ2-5; tentatively, D is TRBD2 (6 bases). The germline gives CDR1 SGHTA, CDR2 FQGNSA. The CDR3 loop spans 15 amino acids. Trimming stripped 7 bases from V and 1 base from J, with 16 bases between. CDR3 loop: CASTLRGFGQETQYF. CDR3 nucleotide sequence: TGTGCCAGCACCCTTCGGGGGTTTGGCCAAGAGACCCAGTACTTC.

The CDR3 spells CASSPAYEQYF. CDR3 DNA sequence: TGTGCCAGCTCACCCGCCTACGAGCAGTACTTC. The V call is TRBV18, the J call TRBJ2-7; D gene uncertain. CDR1 and CDR2 (germline): KGHSH, LQKENI. This CDR3 is built from 11 residues. Trimming took 3 bases from V and 2 from J, leaving 2 bases between them. Combining the CDR3 with reference TRBV18 and TRBJ2-7 gives the whole variable domain NAGVMQNPRHLVRRRGQEARLRCSPMKGHSHVYWYRQLPEEGLKFMVYLQKENIIDESGMPKERFSAEFPKEGPSILRIQQVVRGDSAAYFCASSPAYEQYFGPGTRLTVT.

This rearrangement joins TRBV5-4 to TRBJ2-1; 7 positions agree with TRBD2. Germline CDR1 SGHNT, CDR2 YYREEE (reference sequence). This CDR3 region has 15 residues. Trimming took 4 bases from V and 2 from J; bases not matched to a gene: 6. This CDR3 reads CASSLSGLPYNEQFF. Written as DNA, the CDR3 is TGTGCCAGCAGCCTTTCGGGACTACCCTACAATGAGCAGTTCTTC.

V gene TRBV2 combines with J gene TRBJ2-3; D is possibly TRBD2 (6 bases). Looked up from germline, CDR1 is SNHLY and CDR2 is FYNNEI. This CDR3 is built from 18 residues. V dropped 4 bases and J dropped 6 bases, with 26 bases sitting between them. The CDR3 DNA follows: TGTGCCAGCAGTGTAGAGAAGGGGAGCGGAGGGGCTCTGGATACGCAGTATTTT. It encodes CASSVEKGSGGALDTQYF. The full variable domain, completed using reference TRBV2 and TRBJ2-3, is EPEVTQTPSHQVTQMGQEVILRCVPISNHLYFYWYRQILGQKVEFLVSFYNNEISEKSEIFDDQFSVERPDGSNFTLKIRSTKLEDSAMYFCASSVEKGSGGALDTQYFGPGTRLTVL.

Notes on this clone: The junction and the germline gene differ at one end; a read error may be behind it. The chain carries TRBV7-9 and TRBJ2-3; 11 bases are a match to TRBD1. In germline, CDR1 is SEHNR, CDR2 FQNEAQ (reference sequence). CDR3 length equals 15 residues. The CDR3 sequence is CASSPGQGATYTQYF. The CDR3 DNA reads as TGTGCCAGCAGCCCCGGACAGGGGGCCACATATACGCAGTATTTT. The full variable domain, in which reference TRBV7-9 and TRBJ2-3 provide the parts outside the CDR3, is DTGVSQNPRHKITKRGQNVTFRCDPISEHNRLYWYRQTLGQGPEFLTYFQNEAQLEKSRLLSDRFSAERPKGSFSTLEIQRTEQGDSAMYLCASSPGQGATYTQYFGPGTRLTVL.

The chain has TRBV28 and TRBJ2-3; 8 nucleotides line up with TRBD2. Germline V gives CDR1 MDHEN, CDR2 SYDVKM. V was pared by 5 bases and J by 7 bases, with 14 bases of the junction left unmatched. The CDR3 totals 16 residues. In DNA, the CDR3 is TGTGCCAGCAGTACCCTTGCTGCGGGAGGACTAAATACGCAGTATTTT. Protein product: CASSTLAAGGLNTQYF.

The gene calls are TRBV28 and TRBJ2-2, with TRBD2 matching over 10 bases. With V trimmed by 8 bases and J by 6 bases, 9 bases remained unmatched. CDR1 MDHEN and CDR2 SYDVKM come from the germline V gene. The CDR3 length is 15 residues. CDR3 bases: TGTGCCAGCCTGAGGCCTAGCGGGGGTTCCGGGGAGCTGTTTTTT. Amino acids: CASLRPSGGSGELFF. Supplemented by reference TRBV28 and TRBJ2-2, the full variable domain reads DVKVTQSSRYLVKRTGEKVFLECVQDMDHENMFWYRQDPGLGLRLIYFSYDVKMKEKGDIPEGYSVSREKKERFSLILESASTNQTSMYLCASLRPSGGSGELFFGEGSRLTVL.

The chain combines TRBV19 with TRBJ2-5; 9 positions match TRBD1. The closer fit of TRBJ2-7 to the DNA end suggests the J call may be wrong. The CDR3 runs 13 residues. Germline CDR1 reads LNHDA; CDR2 reads SQIVND (reference sequence). CDR3 nucleotide sequence: TGTGCCAGTAGTAGGGACAGGGCCTACGAGCAGTACTTC. Encoded protein: CASSRDRAYEQYF.

The gene calls are TRBV6-1 and TRBJ2-2; TRBD2 matches at 10 bases. Germline V gene data show CDR1 as MNHNS and CDR2 as SASEGT. The CDR3 sequence is 15 residues long. J lost 5 bases, V lost 6 bases, and 6 bases had no gene match. The chain's CDR3 is CASRLAGVRTGELFF. In nucleotides, the CDR3 is TGTGCCAGCAGGCTAGCGGGAGTAAGGACCGGGGAGCTGTTTTTT.

The J gene is TRBJ1-2, the V gene TRBV18; weak D call: TRBD1 (6 bases). The CDR3 runs to 15 residues. The germline CDR1 and CDR2 sequences are KGHSH and LQKENI. V lost 1 base, J lost 6 bases, and 15 bases lay in between. For the CDR3, the DNA is TGTGCCAGCTCACCACTGGGGCAGGGGTCTGATGGCTACACCTTC. Its translation: CASSPLGQGSDGYTF. Variable domain in full (rest from reference TRBV18 and TRBJ1-2): NAGVMQNPRHLVRRRGQEARLRCSPMKGHSHVYWYRQLPEEGLKFMVYLQKENIIDESGMPKERFSAEFPKEGPSILRIQQVVRGDSAAYFCASSPLGQGSDGYTFGSGTRLTVV.

The chain recombines TRBV6-1 with TRBJ2-5; no definite D call. Trimming left V 1 base short and J 5 bases short, with 8 bases between. The germline V gene encodes CDR1 MNHNS and CDR2 SASEGT. The CDR3 consists of 13 residues. The CDR3 nucleotides are TGTGCCAGCAGTGAAGTCGGGTTGGAGACCCAGTACTTC. The encoded protein is CASSEVGLETQYF.

The chain's CDR3 is CASRASTGGGQETQYF. CDR3 DNA: TGCGCCAGCCGGGCCTCAACAGGGGGAGGGCAAGAGACCCAGTACTTC. V usage is TRBV5-1 and J usage is TRBJ2-5; possibly TRBD1 for D (8 bases). This CDR3 is 16 amino acids long. CDR1 is SGHRS and CDR2 is YFSETQ in the germline V gene. The V gene lost 7 bases and the J gene lost 2 bases, with 21 bases spanning the gap.